The source of this TCR beta chain is a study of response to subunit inactivated influenza vaccine. The CDR3 has 16 amino acids. Germline V gene data show CDR1 as SGHRS and CDR2 as YFSETQ. V lost 0 bases and J 6 bases, leaving 19 bases between the germline ends. TCRdb re-called the RT-PCR reads through MiXCR, storing one row per CDR3 protein. The sample has roughly 630,000 distinct CDR3 sequences; around 15% are singletons. There are a few counts of this clonotype. The V call is TRBV5-1, the J call TRBJ2-7; TRBD1 is a possible D gene (5 bases). Sample: PBMCs from blood, taken 14 to 15 days before vaccination. This TCR derives from a man between 50 and 59 years old who received an inactivated influenza vaccine. The DNA of the CDR3 is TGCGCCAGCAGCTTGGTGGTTGGGGCCTATAGCTCCGAGCAGTACTTC. Protein sequence: CASSLVVGAYSSEQYF.